These 25 T cell receptor beta chains originate from one sample sequenced in a study of blood T cells in healthy people across ages. A J-beta primer mix and a sample-barcoded 5' primer were used in a second PCR of roughly 6 to 11 cycles. Via MiXCR, TCRdb re-called the 5' RACE reads, giving one row per CDR3 protein. The table includes 850,000 to 950,000 distinct CDR3 sequences, 29% detected once. Sequenced sample: blood. These receptors came from a woman of 80 years or more in good health.

The chain uses TRBV6-6 and TRBJ1-1; maybe TRBD1 (5 bases). V was trimmed by 2 bases and J by 8 bases, leaving 12 bases between them. Germline V gene lookup returns CDR1 MNHNY and CDR2 SVGAGI (reference sequence). This CDR3 contains 13 residues. The CDR3 coding sequence is TGTGCCAGCAGTTACGCTGACAGCGCGGAAGCTTTCTTT. Translated: CASSYADSAEAFF.

The chain couples TRBV7-9 to TRBJ2-4; 9 bases line up with TRBD1. From germline, CDR1 is SEHNR and CDR2 FQNEAQ (reference sequence). V gave up 2 bases and J gave up 13 bases; unmatched junction bases: 18. This CDR3 is 17 amino acids long. The CDR3 spells CASSLPASQGALGEQYF. CDR3 DNA sequence: TGTGCCAGCAGCTTACCTGCCTCACAGGGGGCGCTTGGTGAGCAGTACTTC.

The V gene is TRBV2, the J gene TRBJ1-5; D unclear. The CDR3 has 14 residues. In germline, CDR1 is SNHLY, CDR2 FYNNEI. V was trimmed by 2 bases and J by 3 bases, leaving 8 bases between them. The CDR3 DNA reads TGTGCCAGCAGTGAAAGACTTCTCAATCAGCCCCAGCATTTT. Translated, it gives CASSERLLNQPQHF.

There are many counts of this clonotype. The rearrangement uses TRBV12-3 or TRBV12-4 and TRBJ1-6, with TRBD1 as a possible D gene (5 bases). Deletions cut 6 bases from V and 7 bases from J, with 16 bases between. The CDR3 extends over 15 amino acids. The CDR3 sequence is CASSSTGSRNSPLHF. DNA for the CDR3: TGTGCCAGCAGCTCTACAGGTTCCCGGAATTCACCCCTCCACTTT.

This clonotype was detected many times. The chain links TRBV20-1 to TRBJ1-6; D not certain. V lost 0 bases and J 0 bases, leaving 6 bases between the germline ends. This CDR3 is built from 15 residues. Looked up from germline, CDR1 is DFQATT and CDR2 is SNEGSKA (reference sequence). CDR3 bases: TGCAGTGCTAGAGAACGTGGCTCCTATAATTCACCCCTCCACTTT. Translation: CSARERGSYNSPLHF.

This clonotype was detected a few times. This chain links TRBV9 with TRBJ1-5, with D uncertain. V lost 0 bases and J lost 5, with 9 bases in between. There are 14 residues in the CDR3. The germline gives CDR1 SGDLS, CDR2 YYNGEE. CDR3 nucleotides: TGTGCCAGCAGCGTAGACGGTGGGTATCAGCCCCAGCATTTT. Translation gives CASSVDGGYQPQHF.

J is TRBJ1-4 and V is TRBV7-6; no reliable D call. The germline V and J ends were trimmed by 0 bases and 4 bases, with 24 bases remaining between them. The CDR3 contains 20 residues. Germline assignment: CDR1 SGHVS and CDR2 FNYEAQ. The CDR3 loop is CASSLAPPRQKPTSNEKLFF. CDR3 nucleotide sequence: TGTGCCAGCAGCTTAGCCCCTCCCCGGCAGAAACCGACTAGTAATGAAAAACTGTTTTTT.

This clonotype was recorded many times. In DNA form, the CDR3 reads TGTGCCAGCAGCCAAGAAAAACAGGGGGATAACACTGAAGCTTTCTTT. This gives the protein CASSQEKQGDNTEAFF. The chain recombines TRBV4-2 with TRBJ1-1; 8 positions agree with TRBD1. V shed 0 bases and J 2 bases; nucleotides not matched to a gene: 5. This CDR3 comprises 16 residues. From germline, CDR1 is LGHNA and CDR2 YNFKEQ.

The genes are TRBV20-1 and TRBJ2-1; 9 bases are shared with TRBD1. CDR1 DFQATT and CDR2 SNEGSKA come from the germline V gene (reference sequence). J gave up 3 bases and V 5 bases, and 11 bases lay outside the gene matches. The CDR3 covers 16 residues. CDR3 coding DNA: TGCAGTGCTCCACCCAGGTGGACAGGGGTCTACAATGAGCAGTTCTTC. Its protein product is CSAPPRWTGVYNEQFF.

This clonotype showed up many times. The CDR3 bases are TGCGCCAGCACTACCGGAGGGGGGGGATACAATGAGCAGTTCTTC. As protein: CASTTGGGGYNEQFF. This chain joins TRBV5-1 and TRBJ2-1; TRBD2 is a possible D gene (7 bases). The germline CDR1 and CDR2 sequences are SGHRS and YFSETQ. The CDR3 is 15 residues long. The V end lost 6 bases, the J end lost 4 bases, and 17 bases lay between the germline ends.

On this clonotype: One junction end disagrees with the germline gene, perhaps due to a read error. J is TRBJ2-3 and V is TRBV12-3 or TRBV12-4; D tentatively reads TRBD1 or TRBD2 (5 bases each). The CDR3 runs 14 residues. The CDR3: CASSVVGTADAQYF. CDR3 DNA: TGTGCCAGCAGCGTAGTGGGGACGGCAGATGCGCAGTATTTT.

This clonotype has more than one count but fewer than ten. This chain uses TRBV7-9 with TRBJ2-3; D uncertain. This CDR3 spans 17 amino acids. Germline values: CDR1 SEHNR, CDR2 FQNEAQ (reference sequence). Trimming removed 0 bases from V and 0 bases from J, with 13 bases in between. CDR3 nucleotide sequence: TGTGCCAGCAGCTTAGCGGGTCGGGCAGCAAGCACAGATACGCAGTATTTT. It is translated as CASSLAGRAASTDTQYF.

The chain couples TRBV20-1 to TRBJ1-1, with a weak D call TRBD1 (6 bases). This CDR3 spans 14 amino acids. CDR1 is DFQATT and CDR2 is SNEGSKA in the germline V gene (reference sequence). The V end was cut by 6 bases, the J end by 1 base, with 15 bases between. CDR3 in amino acids: CSAENRVGNTEAFF. The CDR3 DNA follows: TGCAGTGCCGAAAACAGGGTAGGGAACACTGAAGCTTTCTTT.

Points on this clonotype: A much larger clone sits a single nucleotide away, making a read error possible. The chain employs TRBV6-2 or TRBV6-3 and TRBJ2-5; unclear D gene. Near its end, the DNA agrees better with TRBJ2-1, so the J call may be wrong. The CDR3 has 14 residues. The germline V gene has CDR1 MNHEY and CDR2 SVGEGT. Here the CDR3 reads CASSYHQRAETQFF. DNA of the CDR3: TGTGCCAGCAGTTACCACCAAAGGGCAGAGACCCAGTTCTTC.

This clonotype occurred many times. This chain connects TRBV10-3 to TRBJ2-6; 9 positions match TRBD1. With V trimmed by 8 bases and J by 2 bases, 10 bases remained unmatched. The CDR3 sequence is 17 residues long. Germline CDR1 is ENHRY and CDR2 is SYGVKD. DNA of the CDR3: TGTGCCATCGGGGCGGGACAGGGACGAGCTGGGGCCAACGTCCTGACTTTC. Translated: CAIGAGQGRAGANVLTF.

This chain connects TRBV5-1 to TRBJ2-3; 8 nucleotides agree with TRBD1. Trimming at V came to 0 bases and at J to 5 bases, leaving 11 bases not matched to a gene. CDR1 and CDR2 (germline): SGHRS, YFSETQ. The CDR3 has 17 amino acids. The CDR3 DNA is TGCGCCAGCAGCTTGGGTAACGGACAGGGTGTTGGAGATACGCAGTATTTT. Translating it yields CASSLGNGQGVGDTQYF.

This clonotype was observed a few times. The rearrangement links TRBV5-1 to TRBJ2-2; D not certain. The CDR3 length is 15 residues. V shed 1 base and J shed 3 bases, with 10 bases lying between them. Germline values: CDR1 SGHRS, CDR2 YFSETQ. The CDR3, as DNA: TGCGCCAGCAGCTTGTTGGCCACTTACACCGGGGAGCTGTTTTTT. The encoded protein is CASSLLATYTGELFF.

On this clonotype: At one of its ends the junction is not consistent with the germline gene, which may arise from a read error. The chain combines TRBV19 with TRBJ2-3, with unresolved D. Germline loops: CDR1 LNHDA, CDR2 SQIVND (reference sequence). The CDR3 is 16 amino acids. The CDR3 loop reads CASSMEGNQNTDAQYF. In DNA form, the CDR3 reads TGTGCCAGTAGTATGGAAGGTAACCAAAACACAGATGCGCAGTATTTT.

Worth noting for this clonotype: This clone may be a read error of a much larger clone one base away. This chain joins TRBV7-9 and TRBJ1-2; tentatively, D is TRBD1 (5 bases). There are 14 residues in the CDR3. Germline V gives CDR1 SEHNR, CDR2 FQNEAQ (reference sequence). CDR3 loop: CTSSQEQGGYGYTF. CDR3 bases: TGTACCAGCAGCCAGGAGCAGGGCGGCTATGGCTACACCTTC.

This clonotype occurred many times. J is TRBJ2-5 and V is TRBV10-3; 9 nucleotides agree with TRBD2. The ends lost 10 bases at V and 0 bases at J; junction bases unmatched: 3. The CDR3 covers 13 residues. The germline V gene has CDR1 ENHRY and CDR2 SYGVKD. The CDR3 DNA sequence: TGTGCCACTAGCGGGGAGAACCAAGAGACCCAGTACTTC. Its protein product is CATSGENQETQYF.

Only a few counts were recorded for this clonotype. The chain combines TRBV29-1 with TRBJ2-7, with a weak D call TRBD1 (5 bases). Per the germline V gene, CDR1 is SQVTM and CDR2 is ANQGSEA. This CDR3 spans 12 amino acids. V lost 4 bases, J lost 3 bases, and 10 bases lay in between. CDR3 sequence reads: CSVVEGDYEQYF. CDR3 bases: TGCAGCGTTGTGGAAGGGGACTACGAGCAGTACTTC.

CDR3 region: CSARDRRGGNYGYTF. The CDR3 nucleotides are TGCAGTGCTAGGGACCGTAGGGGGGGTAACTATGGCTACACCTTC. The rearrangement uses TRBV20-1 and TRBJ1-2, with D perhaps TRBD1 (6 bases). This CDR3 region has 15 residues. Deletions cut 3 bases from V and 1 base from J, with 15 bases between. In germline, CDR1 is DFQATT, CDR2 SNEGSKA (reference sequence).

This clonotype was counted between two and nine times. This may be a read error, as it is one base from a much larger clone. This rearrangement joins TRBV5-1 to TRBJ2-1; tentatively, D is TRBD1 (6 bases). The J call may be mistaken, given a closer DNA end match to TRBJ2-7. This CDR3 contains 14 residues. The V gene's germline CDR1 is SGHRS and CDR2 YFSETQ. Here the CDR3 DNA reads TGCGCCAGCAGCTACCAACAGGGTTACAATGAGCAGTACTTC. Protein product: CASSYQQGYNEQYF.

This clonotype was seen a few times. Given a much more abundant clone one base away, this may be a read error. The chain has TRBV5-1 and TRBJ2-5; TRBD2 matches at 8 bases. The V segment lost 3 bases and the J segment 2 bases; nucleotides outside the gene matches: 3. Germline V CDR1 and CDR2: SGHRS, YFSETQ. The CDR3 is 14 residues long. CDR3 DNA: TGCGCCAGCAGCTGGATAGCGGGGCAAGAGACCCAGTACTTC. It yields the protein CASSWIAGQETQYF.

This clonotype has a count of ten or more. This sequence joins TRBV10-2 and TRBJ1-2; D not certain. The CDR3 loop spans 15 amino acids. Trimming took off 0 bases at V and 6 bases at J, with 14 bases between the two ends. Per germline, CDR1 WSHSY and CDR2 SAAADI. CDR3 in DNA: TGCGCCAGCAGTGAGTCAGCAGAAATAAGACATGGCTACACCTTC. Its translation is CASSESAEIRHGYTF.